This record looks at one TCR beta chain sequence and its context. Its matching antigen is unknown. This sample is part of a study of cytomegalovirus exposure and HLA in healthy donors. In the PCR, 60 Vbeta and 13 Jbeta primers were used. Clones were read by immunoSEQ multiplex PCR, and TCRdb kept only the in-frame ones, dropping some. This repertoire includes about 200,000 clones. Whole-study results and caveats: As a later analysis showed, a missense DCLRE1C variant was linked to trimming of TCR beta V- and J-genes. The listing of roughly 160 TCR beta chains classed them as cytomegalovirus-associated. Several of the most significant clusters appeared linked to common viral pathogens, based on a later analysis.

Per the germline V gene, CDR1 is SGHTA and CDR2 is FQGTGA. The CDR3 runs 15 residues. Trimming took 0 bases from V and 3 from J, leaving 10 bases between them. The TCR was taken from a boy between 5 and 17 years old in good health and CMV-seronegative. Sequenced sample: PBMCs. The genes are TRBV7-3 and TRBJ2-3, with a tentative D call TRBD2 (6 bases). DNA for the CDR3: TGTGCCAGCAGCTTAACGTTCGGGGGAACAGATACGCAGTATTTT. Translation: CASSLTFGGTDTQYF. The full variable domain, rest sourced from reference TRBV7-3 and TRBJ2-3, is GAGVSQTPSNKVTEKGKYVELRCDPISGHTALYWYRQSLGQGPEFLIYFQGTGAADDSGLPNDRFFAVRPEGSVSTLKIQRTERGDSAVYLCASSLTFGGTDTQYFGPGTRLTVL.